This entry describes one TCR beta chain. Clones were sequenced by immunoSEQ multiplex PCR, and TCRdb holds only the in-frame ones, with some missing. The sample holds 49,000 or so clones; roughly 84% are singletons and the top ten take over 20%. Time point: pretreatment peripheral blood. The sample belongs to a study of PD-L1 blockade in urothelial cancer. Germline lookup yields CDR1 LNHDA and CDR2 SQIVND (reference sequence). Trimming removed 6 bases at V and 3 bases at J, with 14 bases between. The CDR3 contains 14 residues. The chain couples TRBV19 to TRBJ1-2, with D unclear. The sequence was collected from a man between 60 and 75 years old with urothelial cancer. This material consisted of PBMCs, taken around atezolizumab (anti-PD-L1) treatment. The CDR3 sequence: CASRPDLRDYGYTF. The CDR3 DNA follows: TGTGCCAGTAGACCGGATCTACGGGACTATGGCTACACCTTC.